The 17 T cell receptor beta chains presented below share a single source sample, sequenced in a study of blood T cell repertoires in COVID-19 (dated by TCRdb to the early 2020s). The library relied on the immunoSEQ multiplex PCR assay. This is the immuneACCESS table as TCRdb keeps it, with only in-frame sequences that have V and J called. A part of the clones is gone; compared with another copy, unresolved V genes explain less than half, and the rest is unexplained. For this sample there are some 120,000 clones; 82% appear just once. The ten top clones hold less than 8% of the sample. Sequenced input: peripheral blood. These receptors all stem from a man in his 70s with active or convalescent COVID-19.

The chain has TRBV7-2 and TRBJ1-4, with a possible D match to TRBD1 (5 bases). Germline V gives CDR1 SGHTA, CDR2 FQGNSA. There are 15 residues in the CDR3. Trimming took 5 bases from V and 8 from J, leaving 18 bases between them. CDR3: CASSPPQGRGEKLFF. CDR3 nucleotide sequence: TGTGCCAGCAGCCCCCCCCAGGGTAGGGGAGAAAAACTGTTTTTT.

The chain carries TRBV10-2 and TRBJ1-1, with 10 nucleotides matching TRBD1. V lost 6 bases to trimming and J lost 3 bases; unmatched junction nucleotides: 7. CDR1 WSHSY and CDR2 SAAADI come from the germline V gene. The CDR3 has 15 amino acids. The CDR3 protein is CASRDQTGGYTEAFF. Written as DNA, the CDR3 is TGCGCCAGCAGGGACCAGACAGGGGGCTACACTGAAGCTTTCTTT.

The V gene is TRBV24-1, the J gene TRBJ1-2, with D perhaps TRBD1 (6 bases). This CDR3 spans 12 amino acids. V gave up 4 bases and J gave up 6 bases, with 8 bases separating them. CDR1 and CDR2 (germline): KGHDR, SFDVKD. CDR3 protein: CATSDYRDGYTF. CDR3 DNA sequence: TGTGCCACCAGTGACTACAGGGATGGCTACACCTTC.

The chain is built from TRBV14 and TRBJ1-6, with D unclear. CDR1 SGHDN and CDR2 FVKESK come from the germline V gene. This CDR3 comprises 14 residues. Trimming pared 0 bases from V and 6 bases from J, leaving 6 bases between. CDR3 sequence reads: CASSQDRGNSPLHF. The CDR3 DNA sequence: TGTGCCAGCAGCCAAGATCGGGGTAATTCACCCCTCCACTTT.

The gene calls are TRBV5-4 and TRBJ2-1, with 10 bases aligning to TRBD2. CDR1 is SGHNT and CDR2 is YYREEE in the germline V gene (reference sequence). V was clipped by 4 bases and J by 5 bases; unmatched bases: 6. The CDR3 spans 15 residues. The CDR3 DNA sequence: TGTGCCAGCAGCACCGGACTAGCGGAGAACAATGAGCAGTTCTTC. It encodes CASSTGLAENNEQFF. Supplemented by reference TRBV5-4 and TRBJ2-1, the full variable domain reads ETGVTQSPTHLIKTRGQQVTLRCSSQSGHNTVSWYQQALGQGPQFIFQYYREEENGRGNFPPRFSGLQFPNYSSELNVNALELDDSALYLCASSTGLAENNEQFFGPGTRLTVL.

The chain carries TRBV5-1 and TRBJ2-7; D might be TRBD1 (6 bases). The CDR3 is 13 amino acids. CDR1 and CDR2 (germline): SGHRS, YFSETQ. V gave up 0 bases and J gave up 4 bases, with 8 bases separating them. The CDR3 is CASSLAGQYEQYF. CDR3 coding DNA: TGCGCCAGCAGCTTGGCTGGACAGTACGAGCAGTACTTC. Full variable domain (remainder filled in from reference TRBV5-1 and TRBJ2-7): KAGVTQTPRYLIKTRGQQVTLSCSPISGHRSVSWYQQTPGQGLQFLFEYFSETQRNKGNFPGRFSGRQFSNSRSEMNVSTLELGDSALYLCASSLAGQYEQYFGPGTRLTVT.

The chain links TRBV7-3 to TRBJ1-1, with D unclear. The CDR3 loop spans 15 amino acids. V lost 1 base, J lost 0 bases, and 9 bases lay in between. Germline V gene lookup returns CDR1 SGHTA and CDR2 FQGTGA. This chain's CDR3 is CASSLIRRMNTEAFF. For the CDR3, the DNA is TGTGCCAGCAGCTTAATTCGGCGGATGAACACTGAAGCTTTCTTT.

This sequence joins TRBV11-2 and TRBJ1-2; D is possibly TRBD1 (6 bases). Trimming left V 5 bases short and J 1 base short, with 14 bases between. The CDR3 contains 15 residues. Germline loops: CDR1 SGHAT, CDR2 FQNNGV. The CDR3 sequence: CASSQPGQFNYGYTF. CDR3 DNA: TGTGCCAGCAGCCAACCGGGACAATTTAACTATGGCTACACCTTC.

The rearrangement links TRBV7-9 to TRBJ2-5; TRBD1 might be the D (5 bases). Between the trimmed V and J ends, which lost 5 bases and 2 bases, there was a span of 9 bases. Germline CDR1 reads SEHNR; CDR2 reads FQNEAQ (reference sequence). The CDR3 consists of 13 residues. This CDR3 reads CASSTRVQETQYF. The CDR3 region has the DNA TGTGCCAGCAGCACCAGGGTACAAGAGACCCAGTACTTC.

CDR3 sequence: CASSVGGDRVYEQYF. CDR3 in DNA: TGTGCCAGCAGCGTAGGGGGGGACAGAGTCTACGAGCAGTACTTC. V and J are TRBV9 and TRBJ2-7; a weak D match, TRBD1 (7 bases). Germline V gene lookup returns CDR1 SGDLS and CDR2 YYNGEE. CDR3 length: 15 amino acids. The germline V and J ends were trimmed by 0 bases and 3 bases, with 13 bases remaining between them.

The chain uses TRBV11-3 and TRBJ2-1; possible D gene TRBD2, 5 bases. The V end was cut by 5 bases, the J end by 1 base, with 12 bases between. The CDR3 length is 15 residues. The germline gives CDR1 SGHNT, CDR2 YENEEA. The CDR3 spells CASSPSRGSYNEQFF. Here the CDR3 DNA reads TGTGCCAGCAGCCCTAGCCGGGGTTCCTACAATGAGCAGTTCTTC.

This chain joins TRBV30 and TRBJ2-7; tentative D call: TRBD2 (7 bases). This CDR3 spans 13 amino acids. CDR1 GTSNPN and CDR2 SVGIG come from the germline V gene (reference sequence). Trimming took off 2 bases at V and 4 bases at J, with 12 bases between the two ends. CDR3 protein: CAWSPGGPYEQYF. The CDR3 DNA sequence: TGTGCCTGGAGTCCCGGGGGGCCATACGAGCAGTACTTC.

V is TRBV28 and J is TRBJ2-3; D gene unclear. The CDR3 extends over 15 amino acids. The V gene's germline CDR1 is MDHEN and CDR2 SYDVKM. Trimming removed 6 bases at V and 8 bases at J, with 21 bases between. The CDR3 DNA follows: TGTGCCAGCAGCCAAGACCCTGCTAGGATCGGTACGCAGTATTTT. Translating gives CASSQDPARIGTQYF.

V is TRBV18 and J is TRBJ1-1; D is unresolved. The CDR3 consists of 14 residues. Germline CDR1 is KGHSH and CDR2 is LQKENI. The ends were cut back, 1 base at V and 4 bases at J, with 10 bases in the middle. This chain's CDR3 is CASSPRDTSTEAFF. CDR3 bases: TGTGCCAGCTCACCACGAGACACCTCCACTGAAGCTTTCTTT.

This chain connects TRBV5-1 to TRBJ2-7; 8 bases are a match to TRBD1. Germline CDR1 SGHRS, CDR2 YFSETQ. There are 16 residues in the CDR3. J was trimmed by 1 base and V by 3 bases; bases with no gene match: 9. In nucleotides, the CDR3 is TGCGCCAGCAGCTCGGTAACAGGGGGGTTTTCCTACGAGCAGTACTTC. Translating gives CASSSVTGGFSYEQYF.

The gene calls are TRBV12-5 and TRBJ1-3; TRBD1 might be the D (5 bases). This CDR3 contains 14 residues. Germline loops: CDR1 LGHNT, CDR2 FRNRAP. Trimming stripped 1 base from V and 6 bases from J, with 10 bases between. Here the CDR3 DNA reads TGTGCTAGTGGTTTGGACCTGGACACAAACACCATATATTTT. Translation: CASGLDLDTNTIYF.

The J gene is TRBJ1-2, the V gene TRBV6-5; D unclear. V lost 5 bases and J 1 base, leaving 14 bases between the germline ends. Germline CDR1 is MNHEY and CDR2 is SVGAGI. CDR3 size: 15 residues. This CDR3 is CASSPGGLFNYGYTF. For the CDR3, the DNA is TGTGCCAGCAGTCCGGGAGGGCTGTTTAACTATGGCTACACCTTC.